A selection of T cell receptor beta chains follows, all from one sample in a study of Ad26.COV2.S vaccination and SARS-CoV-2 variants. The table came from immunoSEQ multiplex PCR; TCRdb's copy has only in-frame clones and leaves some out. The sample yields hundreds of thousands of clones, approximately 88% seen once. The input for sequencing was peripheral blood, taken in a trial of Ad26.COV2.S vaccine versus placebo. The source is a person between 18 and 60 years old who received the Ad26.COV2.S COVID-19 vaccine or a placebo. Both conserved end residues are part of each CDR3. D genes are given only for firm matches. The size of a clone is reported for some rows only, either as once, few or many, or as a class for expanded clones.

clone_size: -
v_call: TRBV9
d_call: -
j_call: TRBJ1-5
cdr3_aa: CASSPGWVNQPQHF
cdr3_nt: TGTGCCAGCAGCCCCGGTTGGGTGAATCAGCCCCAGCATTTT

clone_size: -
v_call: TRBV5-6
d_call: -
j_call: TRBJ1-3
cdr3_aa: CASSLGISRGNTIYF
cdr3_nt: TGTGCCAGCAGCTTGGGGATCAGTCGTGGAAACACCATATATTTT

clone_size: -
v_call: TRBV7-8
d_call: TRBD2
j_call: TRBJ2-2
cdr3_aa: CASSFTGTIDTGELFF
cdr3_nt: TGTGCCAGCAGCTTCACGGGGACTATAGATACCGGGGAGCTGTTTTTT

clone_size: -
v_call: TRBV27
d_call: -
j_call: TRBJ2-3
cdr3_aa: CASSLGTLSADTQYF
cdr3_nt: TGTGCCAGCAGTTTGGGGACCCTGTCGGCCGATACGCAGTATTTT

clone_size: -
v_call: TRBV9
d_call: -
j_call: TRBJ2-3
cdr3_aa: CASSVDGSTDTQYF
cdr3_nt: TGTGCCAGCAGCGTTGACGGGAGCACAGATACGCAGTATTTT

clone_size: -
v_call: TRBV7-3
d_call: -
j_call: TRBJ2-6
cdr3_aa: CASSELRAGANVLTF
cdr3_nt: TGTGCCAGCAGCGAGCTCAGGGCTGGGGCCAACGTCCTGACTTTC

clone_size: once
v_call: TRBV18
d_call: -
j_call: TRBJ2-3
cdr3_aa: CASSPPAGRTDTQYF
cdr3_nt: TGTGCCAGCTCACCACCGGCCGGAAGGACGGATACGCAGTATTTT

clone_size: -
v_call: TRBV5-1
d_call: TRBD2
j_call: TRBJ2-2
cdr3_aa: CASSLIPPSGGAGELFF
cdr3_nt: TGCGCCAGCAGCTTGATCCCTCCCAGCGGGGGGGCCGGGGAGCTGTTTTTT

clone_size: once
v_call: TRBV20-1
d_call: -
j_call: TRBJ2-2
cdr3_aa: CSASRTANTGELFF
cdr3_nt: TGCAGTGCTAGTCGGACCGCGAACACCGGGGAGCTGTTTTTT

clone_size: -
v_call: TRBV15
d_call: TRBD2
j_call: TRBJ2-2
cdr3_aa: CATSSERGWELFF
cdr3_nt: TGTGCCACCAGCAGCGAGCGGGGTTGGGAGCTGTTTTTT

clone_size: -
v_call: TRBV5-1
d_call: -
j_call: TRBJ1-3
cdr3_aa: CASSPDLTSSGNTIYF
cdr3_nt: TGCGCCAGCAGCCCGGACCTAACGAGCTCTGGAAACACCATATATTTT

clone_size: -
v_call: TRBV3-1/TRBV3-2
d_call: -
j_call: TRBJ1-4
cdr3_aa: CASSQEGGHNEKLFF
cdr3_nt: TGTGCCAGCAGCCAAGAGGGGGGACACAATGAAAAACTGTTTTTT

clone_size: -
v_call: TRBV18
d_call: -
j_call: TRBJ2-7
cdr3_aa: CASSRPPGEQYF
cdr3_nt: TGTGCCAGCTCACGGCCACCCGGGGAGCAGTACTTC

clone_size: -
v_call: TRBV7-2
d_call: -
j_call: TRBJ2-7
cdr3_aa: CASSFPGLGVYEQYF
cdr3_nt: TGTGCCAGCAGCTTCCCCGGCCTAGGGGTCTACGAGCAGTACTTC

clone_size: few
v_call: TRBV6-5
d_call: -
j_call: TRBJ1-3
cdr3_aa: CASSYKSSGNTIYF
cdr3_nt: TGTGCCAGCAGTTACAAGAGCTCTGGAAACACCATATATTTT

clone_size: few
v_call: TRBV25-1
d_call: TRBD2
j_call: TRBJ2-7
cdr3_aa: CASSEPGLASYEQYF
cdr3_nt: TGTGCCAGCAGTGAACCGGGACTAGCCTCCTACGAGCAGTACTTC

clone_size: -
v_call: TRBV29-1
d_call: TRBD1
j_call: TRBJ1-4
cdr3_aa: CSVRQGRNEKLFF
cdr3_nt: TGCAGCGTACGACAGGGGCGAAATGAAAAACTGTTTTTT

clone_size: -
v_call: TRBV5-6
d_call: TRBD1
j_call: TRBJ1-6
cdr3_aa: CASSLDRGQNSPLHF
cdr3_nt: TGTGCCAGCAGCTTGGACAGGGGGCAAAATTCACCCCTCCACTTT

clone_size: -
v_call: TRBV7-2
d_call: -
j_call: TRBJ1-3
cdr3_aa: CASSLAGKQGNTIYF
cdr3_nt: TGTGCCAGCAGCTTAGCAGGGAAACAGGGAAACACCATATATTTT

clone_size: -
v_call: TRBV15
d_call: -
j_call: TRBJ2-1
cdr3_aa: CATSRGLVTRHNEQFF
cdr3_nt: TGTGCCACCAGCAGAGGACTAGTAACCCGCCACAATGAGCAGTTCTTC

clone_size: -
v_call: TRBV29-1
d_call: -
j_call: TRBJ2-1
cdr3_aa: CSADRDYNEQFF
cdr3_nt: TGCAGCGCGGACCGGGACTACAATGAGCAGTTCTTC

clone_size: -
v_call: TRBV7-9
d_call: TRBD1
j_call: TRBJ2-7
cdr3_aa: CASSWEQGAVYEQYF
cdr3_nt: TGTGCCAGCAGCTGGGAACAGGGGGCGGTCTACGAGCAGTACTTC

clone_size: -
v_call: TRBV24-1
d_call: -
j_call: TRBJ2-2
cdr3_aa: CATSDPGPSNTGELFF
cdr3_nt: TGTGCCACCAGTGATCCCGGACCCTCGAACACCGGGGAGCTGTTTTTT

clone_size: -
v_call: TRBV15
d_call: TRBD1
j_call: TRBJ1-2
cdr3_aa: CATSRDRDRGLFRDYGYTF
cdr3_nt: TGTGCCACCAGCAGAGATCGGGACAGGGGTCTCTTCCGGGACTATGGCTACACCTTC

clone_size: -
v_call: TRBV4-2
d_call: TRBD2
j_call: TRBJ2-3
cdr3_aa: CASSQVPGLAGGSTDTQYF
cdr3_nt: TGTGCCAGCAGCCAAGTCCCGGGACTAGCGGGGGGGAGCACAGATACGCAGTATTTT

clone_size: -
v_call: TRBV5-4
d_call: -
j_call: TRBJ2-1
cdr3_aa: CASSLPDSYNEQFF
cdr3_nt: TGTGCCAGCAGCTTGCCGGACAGCTACAATGAGCAGTTCTTC